The next 30 T cell receptor beta chains were all read from a single sample in a study of T cell repertoires in cytomegalovirus infection. Via MiXCR, TCRdb re-called the reads, giving one row per CDR3 protein. The sample has hundreds of thousands of distinct CDR3 sequences; 5% to 8.5% are singletons. Sequenced: PBMCs. All receptors derive from a human donor in good health (CMV status not recorded). Some clones in this sample may be carry-over from other donors' samples.

This clonotype has ten or more counts. This chain uses TRBV2 with TRBJ1-1, with 7 bases identical to TRBD1. Unmatched junction bases numbered 13, after V lost 2 bases and J lost 1 base. Germline V gene sequence: CDR1 SNHLY, CDR2 FYNNEI. CDR3 length: 18 amino acids. This CDR3 is CASSERKGGFGGNTEAFF. CDR3 sequence (DNA): TGTGCCAGCAGTGAAAGGAAAGGGGGCTTTGGGGGGAACACTGAAGCTTTCTTT.

This clonotype came up many times. The gene calls are TRBV6-4 and TRBJ2-3, with TRBD1 matching over 10 bases. Germline lookup yields CDR1 MRHNA and CDR2 SNTAGT. With V trimmed by 3 bases and J by 6 bases, 6 bases remained unmatched. This CDR3 has 15 amino acids. CDR3 residues: CASSERQGAPDTQYF. The CDR3 DNA reads as TGTGCCAGCAGTGAAAGACAGGGGGCGCCGGATACGCAGTATTTT.

This clonotype was counted a few times. DNA for the CDR3: TGTGCCAGCAGCGTGACAGGGACGGGAGAGACCCAGTACTTC. Translating gives CASSVTGTGETQYF. The J gene is TRBJ2-5, the V gene TRBV9; TRBD1 matches 7 bases. J was trimmed by 4 bases and V by 2 bases; bases with no gene match: 5. Germline V CDR1 and CDR2: SGDLS, YYNGEE. The CDR3 is 14 residues long.

The chain is built from TRBV20-1 and TRBJ1-1; 10 bases are shared with TRBD1. In germline, CDR1 is DFQATT, CDR2 SNEGSKA (reference sequence). There are 11 residues in the CDR3. V shed 5 bases and J 10 bases; nucleotides not matched to a gene: 4. CDR3 protein: CSAPDRGIAFF. DNA of the CDR3: TGCAGTGCTCCGGACAGGGGGATAGCTTTCTTT.

This clonotype was counted many times. The chain links TRBV29-1 to TRBJ1-2; D not certain. Germline CDR1 and CDR2: SQVTM and ANQGSEA. The CDR3 length is 11 residues. Between the trimmed V and J ends, which lost 6 bases and 4 bases, there was a span of 9 bases. The CDR3 sequence is CSVTTGYGYTF. In DNA, the CDR3 is TGCAGCGTCACTACGGGCTATGGCTACACCTTC.

In its sample, this clonotype was seen many times. The chain carries TRBV28 and TRBJ2-5; 8 nucleotides line up with TRBD1. CDR3 size: 15 residues. Germline V CDR1 and CDR2: MDHEN, SYDVKM. V gave up 2 bases and J gave up 4 bases; unmatched junction bases: 6. The CDR3 nucleotides are TGTGCCAGCAGTTTAGGACAGGGAATGACAGAGACCCAGTACTTC. Its translation: CASSLGQGMTETQYF.

In its sample, this clonotype was seen many times. The chain carries TRBV4-3 and TRBJ1-2; 11 positions match TRBD1. CDR3 size: 16 residues. Germline CDR1 reads LGHNA; CDR2 reads YSLEER. V dropped 4 bases and J dropped 4; count of bases not matched to a gene: 8. The CDR3 nucleotides read TGCGCCAGCAGCCGGCGGACAGGGGGCGGAAGCTATGGCTACACCTTC. Protein: CASSRRTGGGSYGYTF.

The chain joins TRBV4-3 to TRBJ1-5, with 11 bases aligning to TRBD1. Trimming removed 1 base from V and 5 bases from J; junction bases left unmatched: 4. This CDR3 spans 16 amino acids. Per the germline V gene, CDR1 is LGHNA and CDR2 is YSLEER. CDR3 amino acids: CASSQGTGGRDQPQHF. The CDR3 nucleotides read TGCGCCAGCAGCCAAGGGACAGGGGGCAGGGATCAGCCCCAGCATTTT.

In its sample, this clonotype was seen many times. V gene TRBV28 combines with J gene TRBJ1-5; the D gene is possibly TRBD1 (5 bases). The CDR3 has 13 residues. Germline V gene data show CDR1 as MDHEN and CDR2 as SYDVKM. Trimming cost V 8 bases and J 5 bases, with 13 bases left between them. The DNA for the CDR3 is TGTGCCAGCGTAAGGGGTATCGATCAGCCCCAGCATTTT. It specifies CASVRGIDQPQHF.

This clonotype was detected ten times or more. This chain uses TRBV29-1 with TRBJ1-1; no clear D gene. The germline V and J ends were trimmed by 4 bases and 0 bases, with 6 bases remaining between them. The CDR3 runs 12 residues. CDR1 is SQVTM and CDR2 is ANQGSEA in the germline V gene. CDR3 sequence reads: CSVGRLNTEAFF. The CDR3 bases are TGCAGCGTTGGCCGGCTGAACACTGAAGCTTTCTTT.

This clonotype showed up many times. The chain combines TRBV7-2 with TRBJ2-2; tentatively, D is TRBD1 or TRBD2 (5 bases each). The CDR3 runs 16 residues. The germline V gene encodes CDR1 SGHTA and CDR2 FQGNSA. With 3 bases removed from V and 0 bases from J, the gap between germline ends came to 11 bases. The DNA of the CDR3 is TGTGCCAGCAGCTTCCTGGGACGAGCGAACACCGGGGAGCTGTTTTTT. As protein: CASSFLGRANTGELFF.

This clonotype was observed many times. This rearrangement joins TRBV25-1 to TRBJ1-1, with D unclear. CDR1 and CDR2 from the germline V gene are MGHDK and SYGVNS. V dropped 5 bases and J dropped 4 bases, with 11 bases sitting between them. The CDR3 totals 13 residues. For the CDR3, the DNA is TGTGCCAGCAGTCGCGGAGGGAGCACTGAAGCTTTCTTT. Amino acids: CASSRGGSTEAFF.

This clonotype was recorded at least ten times. The chain combines TRBV4-1 with TRBJ1-2, with a possible D match to TRBD1 (5 bases). The CDR3 runs 15 residues. The germline V gene has CDR1 MGHRA and CDR2 YSYEKL. Trimming cost V 0 bases and J 8 bases, with 16 bases left between them. The CDR3 DNA reads as TGCGCCAGCAGCCAAGAGGAGGGAGGGGCTTTCGGCTACACCTTC. Its protein product is CASSQEEGGAFGYTF.

This clonotype turned up a few times. This chain joins TRBV29-1 and TRBJ2-5; the D is unclear. The CDR3 is made up of 13 amino acids. Germline CDR1 is SQVTM and CDR2 is ANQGSEA. V lost 4 bases and J lost 5, with 14 bases in between. The CDR3 is CSVVPVGSETQYF. In DNA form, the CDR3 reads TGCAGCGTTGTTCCGGTGGGTTCTGAGACCCAGTACTTC.

This clonotype was counted ten times or more. The genes are TRBV7-2 and TRBJ2-1; TRBD2 is a possible D gene (5 bases). CDR3 size: 14 residues. Germline assignment: CDR1 SGHTA and CDR2 FQGNSA. With 4 bases removed from V and 8 bases from J, the gap between germline ends came to 15 bases. The CDR3 region has the DNA TGTGCCAGCAGCTCCCGGACGGGGAGCGATGAGCAGTTCTTC. Its translation is CASSSRTGSDEQFF.

The chain employs TRBV2 and TRBJ1-2, with D maybe TRBD1 (6 bases). The CDR3 has 15 amino acids. Trimming stripped 3 bases from V and 4 bases from J, with 15 bases between. Germline V lookup: CDR1 SNHLY, CDR2 FYNNEI. The CDR3 DNA reads as TGTGCCAGCAGTGATCTGGGGGCAGTCGCCTATGGCTACACCTTC. It encodes CASSDLGAVAYGYTF.

This clonotype was counted ten times or more. This sequence joins TRBV24-1 and TRBJ2-1, with 16 bases aligning to TRBD2. The CDR3 runs to 17 residues. Germline values: CDR1 KGHDR, CDR2 SFDVKD. Germline trimming cut 3 bases from V and 9 bases from J; bases unmatched to any gene: 7. As DNA, the CDR3 is TGTGCCACCAGTGATCCCGCCGGGACTAGCGGGGGGGGTGAGCAGTTCTTC. Protein product: CATSDPAGTSGGGEQFF.

This clonotype was picked up many times. The V call is TRBV27, the J call TRBJ1-5, with a possible D match to TRBD1 (5 bases). This CDR3 has 14 amino acids. CDR1 and CDR2 from the germline V gene are MNHEY and SMNVEV (reference sequence). Trimming shortened V by 3 bases and J by 5 bases, and 11 bases separated the two germline ends. This CDR3 reads CASSFRGVDQPQHF. The CDR3 bases are TGTGCCAGCAGTTTTAGAGGGGTGGATCAGCCCCAGCATTTT.

This clonotype has a count of ten or more. The chain has TRBV5-1 and TRBJ1-1; 8 bases line up with TRBD1. CDR1 and CDR2 from the germline V gene are SGHRS and YFSETQ. The CDR3 spans 15 residues. With 0 bases clipped from V and 5 bases from J, the junction kept 6 bases outside the gene matches. CDR3 DNA sequence: TGCGCCAGCAGCTTGGTTGGACAGGGAGGGACTGAAGCTTTCTTT. As protein: CASSLVGQGGTEAFF. Full variable domain (rest looked up from reference TRBV5-1 and TRBJ1-1): KAGVTQTPRYLIKTRGQQVTLSCSPISGHRSVSWYQQTPGQGLQFLFEYFSETQRNKGNFPGRFSGRQFSNSRSEMNVSTLELGDSALYLCASSLVGQGGTEAFFGQGTRLTVV.

In its sample, this clonotype was seen many times. The CDR3 loop reads CASSVPGEIAKNIQYF. The CDR3 DNA reads as TGTGCCAGCAGCGTTCCAGGGGAAATAGCCAAAAACATTCAGTACTTC. The chain employs TRBV28 and TRBJ2-4; D may be TRBD1 (6 bases). The germline CDR1 and CDR2 sequences are MDHEN and SYDVKM. The CDR3 is 16 amino acids. Trimming cost V 6 bases and J 0 bases, with 15 bases left between them.

This clonotype was found many times. The genes are TRBV10-3 and TRBJ2-7, with 7 bases identical to TRBD2. This CDR3 region has 13 residues. J gave up 6 bases and V 6 bases, and 8 bases lay outside the gene matches. From germline, CDR1 is ENHRY and CDR2 SYGVKD. CDR3 in DNA: TGTGCCATCAGGGTCGGACTAGAGAGCGAGCAGTACTTC. Protein: CAIRVGLESEQYF.

This sequence joins TRBV20-1 and TRBJ1-5; 8 bases match TRBD1. CDR1 and CDR2 (germline): DFQATT, SNEGSKA (reference sequence). V lost 5 bases to trimming and J lost 5 bases; unmatched junction nucleotides: 5. The CDR3 extends over 13 amino acids. As DNA, the CDR3 is TGCAGTGCTTATCAGGGGGCGGATCAGCCCCAGCATTTT. Its protein is CSAYQGADQPQHF.

This clonotype was seen ten or more times. Compared with germline, one end of the junction differs, possibly owing to a read error. The chain joins TRBV7-9 to TRBJ2-1, with 12 nucleotides matching TRBD2. Looked up from germline, CDR1 is SEHNR and CDR2 is FQNEAQ (reference sequence). CDR3 length: 15 residues. The CDR3 DNA sequence: TGTGCCAGCAGCGGACTAGCGGGGTCCTCCAATGAGCAGTTCTTC. It codes for CASSGLAGSSNEQFF.

The sample holds many counts of this clonotype. This chain joins TRBV6-6 and TRBJ1-1, with 8 bases that match TRBD1. Unmatched junction bases numbered 5, after V lost 4 bases and J lost 1 base. Germline V lookup: CDR1 MNHNY, CDR2 SVGAGI (reference sequence). This CDR3 is 15 amino acids long. The CDR3 reads CASSSQGAGNTEAFF. The CDR3 nucleotides are TGTGCCAGCAGTTCCCAGGGGGCAGGGAACACTGAAGCTTTCTTT.

This clonotype has at least ten counts. This may be a read error, as it is one base from a much larger clone. This sequence joins TRBV7-9 and TRBJ2-5; D is unresolved. The CDR3 runs 11 residues. Germline CDR1 is SEHNR and CDR2 is FQNEAQ (reference sequence). The V and J ends lost 5 bases and 5 bases respectively, with 6 bases between them. The CDR3 DNA sequence: TGTGCCAGCAGCCCCTTCGAGACCCAGTACTTC. Its translation: CASSPFETQYF. Variable domain in full (rest from reference TRBV7-9 and TRBJ2-5): DTGVSQNPRHKITKRGQNVTFRCDPISEHNRLYWYRQTLGQGPEFLTYFQNEAQLEKSRLLSDRFSAERPKGSFSTLEIQRTEQGDSAMYLCASSPFETQYFGPGTRLLVL.

This clonotype has a handful of counts. This chain joins TRBV10-3 and TRBJ2-1; D might be TRBD2 (6 bases). The CDR3 is 16 amino acids. Trimming left V 3 bases short and J 4 bases short, with 16 bases between. Germline V gene data show CDR1 as ENHRY and CDR2 as SYGVKD. The DNA for the CDR3 is TGTGCCATCAGTGATCCGGGAGCCTCGAATTACAATGAGCAGTTCTTC. Translating gives CAISDPGASNYNEQFF.

This clonotype appeared many times. The chain employs TRBV11-2 and TRBJ2-5; 8 nucleotides align to TRBD2. From germline, CDR1 is SGHAT and CDR2 FQNNGV. V lost 11 bases, J lost 5 bases, and 7 bases stayed unmatched. CDR3 length: 12 amino acids. CDR3 in amino acids: CASRGGSETQYF. The CDR3 nucleotides are TGTGCCTCACGGGGGGGATCGGAGACCCAGTACTTC. Full variable domain (missing parts from reference TRBV11-2 and TRBJ2-5): EAGVAQSPRYKIIEKRQSVAFWCNPISGHATLYWYQQILGQGPKLLIQFQNNGVVDDSQLPKDRFSAERLKGVDSTLKIQPAKLEDSAVYLCASRGGSETQYFGPGTRLLVL.

In the case of this clonotype: The germline gene is not matched at one end of the junction; a read error may be the cause. V and J are TRBV20-1 and TRBJ1-1, with D perhaps matching TRBD1 (5 bases). Looked up from germline, CDR1 is DFQATT and CDR2 is SNEGSKA (reference sequence). The CDR3 extends over 14 amino acids. The DNA of the CDR3 is TGCAGTACTAGACGAGGGGATGGGAACACTGAAGCTTTCTTT. It specifies CSTRRGDGNTEAFF.

The sample holds many counts of this clonotype. The chain links TRBV29-1 to TRBJ2-3, with D possibly TRBD1 on 5 matching bases. Germline lookup yields CDR1 SQVTM and CDR2 ANQGSEA. V lost 7 bases to trimming and J lost 7 bases, with 21 bases between them. The CDR3 is 14 amino acids. The DNA of the CDR3 is TGCAGCGCCAACGTAGAAGCTTGGGGCTATACGCAGTATTTT. It yields the protein CSANVEAWGYTQYF.

This clonotype was counted ten times or more. The chain joins TRBV7-2 to TRBJ2-7, with 9 bases aligning to TRBD1. The germline gives CDR1 SGHTA, CDR2 FQGNSA. The CDR3 extends over 14 amino acids. Trimming removed 6 bases from V and 5 bases from J; junction bases left unmatched: 8. CDR3 in amino acids: CASRAGQGINEQYF. CDR3 sequence (DNA): TGTGCCAGCAGGGCGGGACAGGGTATCAACGAGCAGTACTTC.